This T cell receptor beta chain was observed in a study of T-cell memory formation after mild COVID-19. Across the whole study: TCR clusters were largely donor specific. Whole-study findings and limits: The finding that pre-infection memory included some responding clones suggested that cross-reactive memory joined. Among contracting clones, CD4+ were mainly CM/EM and CD8+ enriched in EMRA.

Trimming removed 0 bases from V and 3 bases from J, with 12 bases in between. The CDR3 has 16 residues. Germline-derived CDR1 and CDR2 are SNHLY and FYNNEI. Note on this clonotype: Its antigen remains unknown.

From the 5' RACE reads, TCRdb called clonotypes with MiXCR, one entry per CDR3 protein. The sample records about 410,000 distinct CDR3 sequences, about 22% being singletons. This rearrangement joins TRBV2 to TRBJ1-3; D uncertain. This sequence originates from an adult woman who had mild COVID-19 (a few samples of this study predate the infection). Cell type and time point are not known. The sequenced sample was PBMCs or a T cell subset sorted from them (not recorded which). CDR3 amino acids: CASSEAPHRRGNTIYF. The DNA of the CDR3 is TGTGCCAGCAGTGAAGCCCCCCATCGCCGTGGAAACACCATATATTTT.